This passage covers 20 T cell receptor beta chains from one sample sequenced in a study of blood T cell repertoires in COVID-19. Profiled with immunoSEQ multiplex PCR; TCRdb holds only in-frame clones, not every one. The sample gives over 150,000 clones, approximately 87% of which show up once; roughly 20% is in the top ten. The material sequenced was peripheral blood. The receptors originated from a man between 70 and 80 years old with active or convalescent COVID-19.

V is TRBV5-1 and J is TRBJ1-2; weak D call: TRBD1 (6 bases). CDR3 length: 13 amino acids. V was pared by 0 bases and J by 7 bases, with 10 bases between. CDR1 is SGHRS and CDR2 is YFSETQ in the germline V gene. CDR3 coding DNA: TGCGCCAGCAGCTTGGACAGGGCGAGTGGCTACACCTTC. Translating it yields CASSLDRASGYTF.

The chain carries TRBV18 and TRBJ1-6; 7 nucleotides match TRBD1. Germline CDR1 is KGHSH and CDR2 is LQKENI. This CDR3 is 14 amino acids long. The V segment lost 4 bases and the J segment 5 bases; nucleotides outside the gene matches: 2. CDR3 sequence reads: CASSRDRNNSPLHF. CDR3 bases: TGTGCCAGCTCACGGGACAGAAATAATTCACCCCTCCACTTT. Full variable domain (remainder filled in from reference TRBV18 and TRBJ1-6): NAGVMQNPRHLVRRRGQEARLRCSPMKGHSHVYWYRQLPEEGLKFMVYLQKENIIDESGMPKERFSAEFPKEGPSILRIQQVVRGDSAAYFCASSRDRNNSPLHFGNGTRLTVT.

The genes are TRBV7-9 and TRBJ2-5, with a possible D match to TRBD2 (6 bases). CDR1 is SEHNR, CDR2 FQNEAQ, per germline (reference sequence). This CDR3 is 15 amino acids long. Deletions cut 0 bases from V and 2 bases from J, with 10 bases between. CDR3 loop: CASSLALGGQETQYF. CDR3 nucleotide sequence: TGTGCCAGCAGCTTAGCTCTGGGGGGTCAAGAGACCCAGTACTTC.

CDR3 sequence: CASSWAYEQYF. CDR3 DNA sequence: TGTGCCAGTAGTTGGGCGTACGAGCAGTACTTC. The J gene is TRBJ2-7, the V gene TRBV19, with D hard to call. The CDR3 covers 11 residues. V was cut by 5 bases and J by 4 bases, with 6 bases left in between. CDR1 is LNHDA and CDR2 is SQIVND in the germline V gene (reference sequence).

The chain is built from TRBV5-1 and TRBJ2-1; 7 positions agree with TRBD2. The CDR3 spans 16 residues. Germline trimming cut 4 bases from V and 4 bases from J; bases unmatched to any gene: 11. Germline CDR1 reads SGHRS; CDR2 reads YFSETQ. CDR3 region: CASSPLVGLTYNEQFF. DNA of the CDR3: TGCGCCAGCAGCCCCTTAGTGGGACTAACATACAATGAGCAGTTCTTC.

The V and J genes are TRBV28 and TRBJ1-5; no reliable D call. Germline CDR1 MDHEN, CDR2 SYDVKM. This CDR3 is built from 12 residues. V was cut by 7 bases and J by 5 bases, with 9 bases left in between. In DNA form, the CDR3 reads TGTGCCAGCACCCGTCTAGATCAGCCCCAGCATTTT. Protein sequence: CASTRLDQPQHF. Full variable domain (outside the CDR3, taken from reference TRBV28 and TRBJ1-5): DVKVTQSSRYLVKRTGEKVFLECVQDMDHENMFWYRQDPGLGLRLIYFSYDVKMKEKGDIPEGYSVSREKKERFSLILESASTNQTSMYLCASTRLDQPQHFGDGTRLSIL.

The chain recombines TRBV6-2 or TRBV6-3 with TRBJ2-1; D is perhaps TRBD1 (6 bases). V lost 4 bases to trimming and J lost 7 bases, with 14 bases between them. This CDR3 has 14 amino acids. CDR1 and CDR2 from the germline V gene are MNHEY and SVGEGT. The CDR3: CASSLTRDKNEQFF. In DNA form, the CDR3 reads TGTGCCAGCAGTTTAACCCGGGACAAGAATGAGCAGTTCTTC.

The chain combines TRBV5-1 with TRBJ1-1; D may be TRBD1 (5 bases). Per the germline V gene, CDR1 is SGHRS and CDR2 is YFSETQ. The CDR3 extends over 14 amino acids. Trimming took off 0 bases at V and 1 base at J, with 7 bases between the two ends. This CDR3 reads CASSLAGPNTEAFF. Here the CDR3 DNA reads TGCGCCAGCAGCTTGGCAGGGCCGAACACTGAAGCTTTCTTT.

The chain has TRBV5-5 and TRBJ1-4, with D uncertain. CDR1 SGHKS and CDR2 YYEKEE come from the germline V gene (reference sequence). The length of the CDR3 is 14 residues. The germline V and J ends were trimmed by 6 bases and 6 bases, with 15 bases remaining between them. CDR3 region: CASTASPVDEKLFF. CDR3 nucleotides: TGTGCCAGCACCGCATCCCCAGTTGATGAAAAACTGTTTTTT.

The chain uses TRBV5-1 and TRBJ2-5; tentatively, D is TRBD2 (7 bases). The V gene's germline CDR1 is SGHRS and CDR2 YFSETQ. There are 15 residues in the CDR3. Trimming stripped 3 bases from V and 2 bases from J, with 14 bases between. The CDR3 here is CASSWSGTTQETQYF. CDR3 nucleotides: TGCGCCAGCAGCTGGAGCGGGACAACTCAAGAGACCCAGTACTTC.

The chain combines TRBV5-5 with TRBJ1-2; D is perhaps TRBD1 (5 bases). With 4 bases removed from V and 5 bases from J, the gap between germline ends came to 18 bases. The CDR3 contains 15 residues. Germline values: CDR1 SGHKS, CDR2 YYEKEE (reference sequence). The CDR3 DNA reads as TGTGCCAGCAGCCCGCGGGGGGGAGTTGGATATGGCTACACCTTC. Amino acids: CASSPRGGVGYGYTF.

The gene calls are TRBV7-2 and TRBJ2-7; D unresolved. Germline assignment: CDR1 SGHTA and CDR2 FQGNSA. V lost 2 bases and J 0 bases, leaving 5 bases between the germline ends. The CDR3 is 13 residues long. The CDR3, as DNA: TGTGCCAGCAGCTTAACATCCTCCTACGAGCAGTACTTC. This gives the protein CASSLTSSYEQYF.

The rearrangement uses TRBV6-5 and TRBJ2-2, with D possibly being TRBD1 (6 bases). With 5 bases removed from V and 7 bases from J, the gap between germline ends came to 17 bases. This CDR3 is built from 15 residues. The germline gives CDR1 MNHEY, CDR2 SVGAGI. This chain's CDR3 is CASSHQGTGIGELFF. CDR3 coding DNA: TGTGCCAGCAGTCATCAAGGAACAGGGATCGGGGAGCTGTTTTTT.

J is TRBJ1-5 and V is TRBV24-1; 11 nucleotides agree with TRBD1. In germline, CDR1 is KGHDR, CDR2 SFDVKD. The V gene end was trimmed by 6 bases and the J gene end by 0 bases; junction bases not matched to a gene: 6. The CDR3 covers 17 residues. The CDR3 sequence: CATSPGTGGRSNQPQHF. The DNA of the CDR3 is TGTGCCACCAGTCCTGGGACAGGGGGACGTAGCAATCAGCCCCAGCATTTT.

This chain links TRBV29-1 with TRBJ1-2; D is perhaps TRBD1 (5 bases). The germline V gene encodes CDR1 SQVTM and CDR2 ANQGSEA. The CDR3 runs to 14 residues. Trimming pared 1 base from V and 2 bases from J, leaving 11 bases between. CDR3 protein: CSVEVGDRNYGYTF. In DNA, the CDR3 is TGCAGCGTTGAAGTCGGCGACAGAAACTATGGCTACACCTTC. Supplemented by reference TRBV29-1 and TRBJ1-2, the full variable domain reads SAVISQKPSRDICQRGTSLTIQCQVDSQVTMMFWYRQQPGQSLTLIATANQGSEATYESGFVIDKFPISRPNLTFSTLTVSNMSPEDSSIYLCSVEVGDRNYGYTFGSGTRLTVV.

The V and J genes are TRBV27 and TRBJ2-7, with TRBD2 identical over 7 bases. Germline V gene data show CDR1 as MNHEY and CDR2 as SMNVEV (reference sequence). The V gene end was trimmed by 3 bases and the J gene end by 2 bases; junction bases not matched to a gene: 7. This CDR3 is 15 amino acids long. Here the CDR3 DNA reads TGTGCCAGCAGTTTGGGGAGGGAGGTCCCCTACGAGCAGTACTTC. Protein sequence: CASSLGREVPYEQYF.

Only a few counts were recorded for this clone. This chain joins TRBV3-1 (or the pseudogene TRBV3-2) and TRBJ2-1; maybe TRBD2 (5 bases). The CDR3 length is 14 residues. V was trimmed by 8 bases and J by 8 bases, leaving 19 bases between them. CDR1 and CDR2 (germline): LGHDT, YNNKEL (reference sequence). The CDR3 loop reads CASVGQTNTHEQFF. CDR3 nucleotides: TGTGCCAGCGTGGGTCAGACTAATACCCATGAGCAGTTCTTC.

The chain joins TRBV14 to TRBJ2-5; 13 bases fit TRBD2. The CDR3 length is 14 residues. Trimming took 4 bases from V and 7 from J; bases not matched to a gene: 3. From germline, CDR1 is SGHDN and CDR2 FVKESK. The CDR3 DNA follows: TGTGCCAGCAGCCGTACTAGCGGGGGGGGGACCCAGTACTTC. Amino acid sequence: CASSRTSGGGTQYF.

The table lists this clone with a count of one. V gene TRBV10-1 combines with J gene TRBJ1-3, with unresolved D. Between the trimmed V and J ends, which lost 4 bases and 0 bases, there was a span of 7 bases. This CDR3 has 14 amino acids. CDR1 is WNHNN, CDR2 SYGVQD, per germline (reference sequence). The CDR3 DNA follows: TGCGCCAGCAGTGGCGGGAGCTCTGGAAACACCATATATTTT. Translated, it gives CASSGGSSGNTIYF.

This sequence joins TRBV7-9 and TRBJ2-3; TRBD2 might be the D (5 bases). Germline V gene lookup returns CDR1 SEHNR and CDR2 FQNEAQ (reference sequence). Trimming took 5 bases from V and 9 from J, leaving 15 bases between them. CDR3 length: 13 residues. For the CDR3, the DNA is TGTGCCAGCAGCCACTCCTCCGGGAAAACGCAGTATTTT. Protein product: CASSHSSGKTQYF.